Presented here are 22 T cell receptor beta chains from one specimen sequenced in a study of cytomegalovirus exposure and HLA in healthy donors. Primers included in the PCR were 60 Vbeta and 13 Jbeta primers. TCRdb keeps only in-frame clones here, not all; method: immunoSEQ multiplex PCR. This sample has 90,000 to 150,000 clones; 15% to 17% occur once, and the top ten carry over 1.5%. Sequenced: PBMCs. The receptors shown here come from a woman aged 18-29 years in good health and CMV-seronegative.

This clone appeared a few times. CDR3 sequence (DNA): TGTGCCAGCAGCTTACCCCCGGGACTCAACAATGAGCAGTTCTTC. It is translated as CASSLPPGLNNEQFF. The V gene is TRBV7-9, the J gene TRBJ2-1; D is possibly TRBD2 (6 bases). Deletions cut 2 bases from V and 5 bases from J, with 13 bases between. Germline V gives CDR1 SEHNR, CDR2 FQNEAQ (reference sequence). The CDR3 totals 15 residues. Drawing the rest from reference TRBV7-9 and TRBJ2-1, the complete variable domain is DTGVSQNPRHKITKRGQNVTFRCDPISEHNRLYWYRQTLGQGPEFLTYFQNEAQLEKSRLLSDRFSAERPKGSFSTLEIQRTEQGDSAMYLCASSLPPGLNNEQFFGPGTRLTVL.

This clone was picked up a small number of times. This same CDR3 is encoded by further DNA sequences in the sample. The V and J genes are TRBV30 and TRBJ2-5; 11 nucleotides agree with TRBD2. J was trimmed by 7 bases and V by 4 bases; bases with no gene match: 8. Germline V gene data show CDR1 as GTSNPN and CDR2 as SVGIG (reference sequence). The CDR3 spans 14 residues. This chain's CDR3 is CAWTPSGRLGTQYF. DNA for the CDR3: TGTGCCTGGACCCCTAGCGGGAGGTTAGGGACCCAGTACTTC.

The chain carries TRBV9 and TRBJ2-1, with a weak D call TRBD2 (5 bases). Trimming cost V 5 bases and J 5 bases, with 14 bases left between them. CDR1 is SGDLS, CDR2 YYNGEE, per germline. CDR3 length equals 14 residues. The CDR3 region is CASSPTGMDNEQFF. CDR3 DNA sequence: TGTGCCAGCAGTCCAACCGGGATGGACAATGAGCAGTTCTTC.

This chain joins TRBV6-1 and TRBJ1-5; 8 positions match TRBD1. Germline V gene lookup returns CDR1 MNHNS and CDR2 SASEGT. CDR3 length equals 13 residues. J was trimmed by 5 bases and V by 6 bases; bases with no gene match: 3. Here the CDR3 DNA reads TGTGCCAGCAGCTTGGACAGGGATCAGCCCCAGCATTTT. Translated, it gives CASSLDRDQPQHF.

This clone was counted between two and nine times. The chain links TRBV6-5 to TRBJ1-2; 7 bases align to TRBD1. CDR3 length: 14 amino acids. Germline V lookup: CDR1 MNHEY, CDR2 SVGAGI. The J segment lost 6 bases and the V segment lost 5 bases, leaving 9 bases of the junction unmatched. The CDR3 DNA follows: TGTGCCAGCAGTAAGACAGGGCAGGGGGATGGCTACACCTTC. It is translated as CASSKTGQGDGYTF.

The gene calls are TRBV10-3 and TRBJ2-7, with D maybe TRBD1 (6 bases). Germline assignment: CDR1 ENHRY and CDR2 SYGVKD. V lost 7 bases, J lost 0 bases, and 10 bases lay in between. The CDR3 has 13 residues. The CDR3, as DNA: TGTGCCATCAACCGGGACAACTCCTACGAGCAGTACTTC. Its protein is CAINRDNSYEQYF.

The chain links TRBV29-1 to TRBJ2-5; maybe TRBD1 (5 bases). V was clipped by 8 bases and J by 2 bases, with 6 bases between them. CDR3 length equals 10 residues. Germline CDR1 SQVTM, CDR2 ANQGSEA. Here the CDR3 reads CSSGQETQYF. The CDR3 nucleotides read TGCAGCTCAGGGCAAGAGACCCAGTACTTC.

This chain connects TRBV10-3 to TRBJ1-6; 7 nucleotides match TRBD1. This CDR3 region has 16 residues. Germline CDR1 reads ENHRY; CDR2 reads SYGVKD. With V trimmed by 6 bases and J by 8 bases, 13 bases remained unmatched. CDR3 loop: CAISRSGPGGHSPLHF. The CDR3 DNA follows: TGTGCCATCAGCAGATCAGGGCCAGGGGGACATTCACCCCTCCACTTT.

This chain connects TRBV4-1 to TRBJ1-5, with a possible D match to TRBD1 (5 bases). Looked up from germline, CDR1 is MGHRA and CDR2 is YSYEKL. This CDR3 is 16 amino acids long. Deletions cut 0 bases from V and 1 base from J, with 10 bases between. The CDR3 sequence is CASSQDGALSNQPQHF. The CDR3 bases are TGCGCCAGCAGCCAAGATGGGGCCCTAAGCAATCAGCCCCAGCATTTT.

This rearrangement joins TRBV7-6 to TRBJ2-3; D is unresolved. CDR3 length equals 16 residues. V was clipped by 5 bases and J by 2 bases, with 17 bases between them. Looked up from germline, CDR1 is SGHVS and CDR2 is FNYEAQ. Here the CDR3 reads CASSRVGVIPTDTQYF. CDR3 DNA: TGTGCCAGCAGCCGCGTAGGAGTCATCCCCACAGATACGCAGTATTTT.

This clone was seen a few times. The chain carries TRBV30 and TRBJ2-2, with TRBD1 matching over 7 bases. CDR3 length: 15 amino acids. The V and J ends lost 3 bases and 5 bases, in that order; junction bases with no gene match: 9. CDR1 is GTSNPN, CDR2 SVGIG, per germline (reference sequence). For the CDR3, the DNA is TGTGCCTGGAGGAGGACAGGAGTAAGGACCGGGGAGCTGTTTTTT. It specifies CAWRRTGVRTGELFF.

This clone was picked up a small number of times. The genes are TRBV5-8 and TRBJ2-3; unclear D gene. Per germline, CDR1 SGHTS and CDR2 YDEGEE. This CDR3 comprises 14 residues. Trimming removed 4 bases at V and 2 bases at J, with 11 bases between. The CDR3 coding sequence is TGTGCCAGCAGCCTACTAAGAGACACAGATACGCAGTATTTT. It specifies CASSLLRDTDTQYF.

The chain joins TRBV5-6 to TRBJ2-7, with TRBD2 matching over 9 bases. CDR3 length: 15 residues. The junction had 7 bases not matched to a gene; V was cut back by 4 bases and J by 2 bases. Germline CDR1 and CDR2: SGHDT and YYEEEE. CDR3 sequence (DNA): TGTGCCAGCAGCCGGCTAGCGGGAATGACCTACGAGCAGTACTTC. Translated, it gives CASSRLAGMTYEQYF.

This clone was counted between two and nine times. The CDR3 here is CASSLLDRDRDHEQYF. The CDR3 DNA reads TGTGCCAGCAGTCTATTGGACCGGGACAGGGACCACGAGCAGTACTTC. The rearrangement joins TRBV27 to TRBJ2-7; 9 bases align to TRBD1. With V trimmed by 5 bases and J by 5 bases, 13 bases remained unmatched. CDR1 is MNHEY and CDR2 is SMNVEV in the germline V gene (reference sequence). The CDR3 loop spans 16 amino acids.

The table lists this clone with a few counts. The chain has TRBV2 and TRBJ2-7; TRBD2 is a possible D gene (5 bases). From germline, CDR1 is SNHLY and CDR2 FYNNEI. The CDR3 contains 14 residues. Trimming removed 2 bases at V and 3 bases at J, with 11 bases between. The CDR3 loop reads CASSERGSGYEQYF. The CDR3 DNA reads TGTGCCAGCAGTGAAAGAGGGAGCGGCTACGAGCAGTACTTC.

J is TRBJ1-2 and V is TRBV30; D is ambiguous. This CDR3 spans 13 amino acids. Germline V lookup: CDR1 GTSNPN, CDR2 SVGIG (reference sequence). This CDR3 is CAESAPGNYGYTF. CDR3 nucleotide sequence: TGTGCGGAATCCGCCCCGGGGAACTATGGCTACACCTTC. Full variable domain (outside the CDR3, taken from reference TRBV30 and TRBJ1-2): SQTIHQWPATLVQPVGSPLSLECTVEGTSNPNLYWYRQAAGRGLQLLFYSVGIGQISSEVPQNLSASRPQDRQFILSSKKLLLSDSGFYLCAESAPGNYGYTFGSGTRLTVV.

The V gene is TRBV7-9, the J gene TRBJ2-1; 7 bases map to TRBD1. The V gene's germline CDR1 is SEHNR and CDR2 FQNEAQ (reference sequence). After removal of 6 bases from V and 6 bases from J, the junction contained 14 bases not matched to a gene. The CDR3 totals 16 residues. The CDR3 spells CASRSSGGQIINEQFF. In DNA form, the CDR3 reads TGTGCCAGCAGATCTTCAGGGGGACAGATAATCAATGAGCAGTTCTTC. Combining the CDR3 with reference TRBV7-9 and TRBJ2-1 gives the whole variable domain DTGVSQNPRHKITKRGQNVTFRCDPISEHNRLYWYRQTLGQGPEFLTYFQNEAQLEKSRLLSDRFSAERPKGSFSTLEIQRTEQGDSAMYLCASRSSGGQIINEQFFGPGTRLTVL.

Here the CDR3 reads CASSSGQGTYNEQFF. The DNA of the CDR3 is TGTGCCAGCAGCTCAGGACAGGGGACGTACAATGAGCAGTTCTTC. The rearrangement links TRBV5-4 to TRBJ2-1; 9 positions match TRBD1. V lost 3 bases and J lost 4; bases outside the gene matches: 5. Looked up from germline, CDR1 is SGHNT and CDR2 is YYREEE (reference sequence). The CDR3 is made up of 15 amino acids.

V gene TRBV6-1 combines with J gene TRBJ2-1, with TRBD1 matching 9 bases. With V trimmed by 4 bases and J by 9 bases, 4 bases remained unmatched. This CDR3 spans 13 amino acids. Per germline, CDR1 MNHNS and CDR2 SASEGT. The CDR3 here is CASSGTGAGEQFF. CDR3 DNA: TGTGCCAGCAGTGGGACAGGGGCGGGTGAGCAGTTCTTC.

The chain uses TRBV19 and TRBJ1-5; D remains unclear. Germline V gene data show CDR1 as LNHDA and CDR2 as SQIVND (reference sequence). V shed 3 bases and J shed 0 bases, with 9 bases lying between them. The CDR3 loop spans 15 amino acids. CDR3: CASSMWLNSNQPQHF. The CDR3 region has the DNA TGTGCCAGTAGTATGTGGCTTAATAGCAATCAGCCCCAGCATTTT. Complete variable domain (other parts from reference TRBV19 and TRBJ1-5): DGGITQSPKYLFRKEGQNVTLSCEQNLNHDAMYWYRQDPGQGLRLIYYSQIVNDFQKGDIAEGYSVSREKKESFPLTVTSAQKNPTAFYLCASSMWLNSNQPQHFGDGTRLSIL.

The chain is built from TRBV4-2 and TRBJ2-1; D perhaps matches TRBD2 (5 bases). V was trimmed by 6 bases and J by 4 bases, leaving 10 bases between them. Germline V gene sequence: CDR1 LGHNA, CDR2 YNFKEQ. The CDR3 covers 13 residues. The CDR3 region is CASSLSGYNEQFF. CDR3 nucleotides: TGTGCCAGCAGTCTGAGCGGTTACAATGAGCAGTTCTTC.

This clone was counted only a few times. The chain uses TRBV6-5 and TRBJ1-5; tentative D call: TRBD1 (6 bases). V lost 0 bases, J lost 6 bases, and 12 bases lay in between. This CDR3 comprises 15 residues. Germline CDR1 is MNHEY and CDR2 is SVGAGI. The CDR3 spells CASSYSGGPGQPQHF. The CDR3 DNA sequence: TGTGCCAGCAGTTACTCGGGGGGGCCGGGTCAGCCCCAGCATTTT.